This T cell receptor beta chain comes out of a study of T-cell reconstitution after alpha-beta-depleted transplantation in children (dated by TCRdb to the mid-2010s). About the investigation overall: The study quantitatively tracked T-cell immune reconstitution after TCRalphabeta/CD19-depleted allogeneic hematopoietic cell transplantation in children using TCR repertoire profiling.

V is reduced by 5 bases and J by 3 bases, leaving a spacing of 11 bases between them. Including the terminal cysteine and phenylalanine, the CDR3 comprises 14 residues. Of all the DNA, just the CDR3 is kept, 42 bases in frame from base 1. The germline V gene encodes CDR1 DFQATT and CDR2 SNEGSKA (reference sequence). Receptor libraries were prepared by PCR. Sequencer: Illumina HiSeq 2500. To normalize quantification of the TCRbeta repertoire, the TCR libraries were built with molecular barcoding that relied on unique molecular identifiers. TCRdb trimmed the raw reads at Q25, called clones with MiXCR and kept productive beta chains. All rows with the same CDR3 protein become a single entry with the most common DNA and genes. The sample contains 600,000 to 700,000 distinct CDR3 sequences, over 15% of them found a single time. 0.9% to 1.2% of the sample belongs to the ten largest clones. This clonotype has a count of ten or more. Its antigen is still unknown. The record has no base qualities; no much larger clone is one base away.

In this chain, TRBV20-1 is recombined with TRBJ1-6; the D gene is not confidently resolved. The source of this sequence is a human donor who donated a stem cell graft to a child with acute myeloid leukemia. The sequenced sample was PBMCs from the stem cell graft donor, obtained from the stem cell graft. The CDR3 region reads CSAWAQVYNSPLHF. The nucleotide sequence is TGCAGTGCTTGGGCTCAGGTCTATAATTCACCCCTCCACTTT.